This T cell receptor (beta chain) stems from a study of T cells in Graves' hyperthyroidism and ophthalmopathy. Notes on the study in general: Expanded thyroid clonotypes (above 0.001) were mostly also found in blood.

With V trimmed by 6 bases and J by 4 bases, 3 bases remained unmatched. CDR3 length: 11 amino acids. Germline-derived CDR1 and CDR2 are SQVTM and ANQGSEA. Amplification of TCR beta CDR3 regions was performed using RNA transcripts as template. The HTBI primer set served for first-round RT-PCR of the TCR CDR3. One entry per CDR3 protein, called by TCRdb with MiXCR from the multiplex PCR reads. The table shows 45,000 to 60,000 distinct CDR3 sequences, with roughly 49% occurring only once. The cohort's ophthalmopathy patients, a group with duration under 3 months, had a Clinical Activity Score of at least 3 and a NOSPECS grade of at least 4. An approximately 9.8 ml volume of fresh peripheral blood provided the PBMCs. Comment on this clonotype: No antigen is known for it.

The specimen sequenced was blood. V and J are TRBV29-1 and TRBJ2-7; 7 bases are a match to TRBD1. This TCR came from a woman in her thirties with Graves' ophthalmopathy. The CDR3 DNA reads TGCAGCGTAGGGACAGTATACGAGCAGTACTTC. This encodes CSVGTVYEQYF.